Included here is one T cell receptor beta chain sequence, with context. This clonotype was observed many times. Its specific antigen is unknown. No base quality values were provided; no much bigger clone lies one nucleotide off. The entry originates in a study of low-dose radiotherapy and immunotherapy resistance in tumors (dated by TCRdb to the early 2020s). Background for the entire study: In Cohort 1, each fraction delivered 0.5 Gy every 2 weeks, and the prescribed total PTV dose was 6.5 Gy. Starting on cycle 1 day 1, patients took 300 mg of aspirin by mouth once a day for four cycles. Eight patients were included in the translational analysis, namely three from the first dose cohort plus the first five from the second dose cohort. Cyclophosphamide 200 mg/m2 was administered intravenously every two weeks, one day before each radiation and immunotherapy administration. Patients in Cohort 2 were given 1 Gy per fraction every two weeks, for a total of 13 Gy across 26 weeks. Patients were given nivolumab as a 240 mg flat dose every two weeks and ipilimumab at 1 mg/kg every six weeks, with both drugs delivered intravenously. Randomization of trial participants into treatment groups was not performed.

Superscript III and a set of TRAV- and TRBV-specific primers were used to synthesize first-strand cDNA, so that both TCRalpha and TCRbeta chains were covered. TCRs were amplified for about 18 PCR cycles with Phusion, using a constant-region primer paired with the adapter attached to the V primers. The isolated mRNA was amplified using the MessageAmp II aRNA Amplification Kit, with in vitro transcription performed for around 16 hours at 37 degrees C. The Dynabeads mRNA DIRECT Purification Kit was used to isolate the mRNA for TCR sequencing. Indexed Illumina adapters were added in a second Phusion PCR of 25 cycles, after which AMPure XP beads were used to purify the products. TCRalpha and TCRbeta libraries were deep-sequenced on an Illumina MiniSeq instrument. In the source study's methods: Custom Perl scripts pooled TCR sequences encoding the same protein, removed out-of-frame sequences and computed each clonotype's abundance. Any TCR sequence supported by only a single read was excluded from analysis. Among the metrics used to describe the repertoires were Shannon entropy, Gini index, clonality, richness, and the frequency of TCRs shared between repertoires. TCRdb redid the processing of the public reads, applying fastp at Q25 and MiXCR, and retained in-frame beta chains. Under each unique CDR3 protein, matching rows form one entry showing the most common genes and DNA. The V and J calls and clone size are TCRdb's, not the authors'. Across this sample there are 75,000 to 95,000 distinct CDR3 sequences, with roughly 9% seen only once. About 1% of the sample comes from the top ten.

From cysteine to phenylalanine, the CDR3 is 15 amino acids long. Just the 45-base CDR3 DNA is kept, in frame starting at base 1. CDR1 SGHTA and CDR2 FQGNSA were looked up in the germline V gene. Trimmed from V: 4 bases; trimmed from J: 5 bases; junction bases lacking a gene match: 5. The intended sense of this specimen's time point label: before trial treatment. Donors were enrolled in RACIN, a single-arm phase I dose-escalation trial in which nivolumab, ipilimumab, aspirin, low-dose cyclophosphamide and low-dose radiotherapy were combined. Eligible patients had advanced, TIL-negative solid tumors. The rearrangement combines TRBV7-2 with TRBJ2-5; TRBD2 agrees with 12 junctional bases. This clonotype was sampled from a male donor with prostate cancer. This material consisted of PBMCs, taken before treatment. The nucleotides read TGTGCCAGCAGCTCAATGGGACTAGCGGGTGAGACCCAGTACTTC. Its coded protein is CASSSMGLAGETQYF.